Shown below are 28 T cell receptor beta chains from a single sample sequenced in a study of blood T cell repertoires in COVID-19. Measured with immunoSEQ multiplex PCR; TCRdb has only the in-frame clones, and not every one. The table has more than 250,000 clones, over 70% seen once. The sequenced material came from peripheral blood. The receptors were sampled from a woman aged 45-65 years with acute or convalescent COVID-19.

The chain employs TRBV7-9 and TRBJ1-2; D not certain. The CDR3 loop spans 13 amino acids. Deletions cut 3 bases from V and 2 bases from J, with 7 bases between. The germline V gene has CDR1 SEHNR and CDR2 FQNEAQ (reference sequence). The CDR3 coding sequence is TGTGCCAGCAGCTTCGGGAACAACTATGGCTACACCTTC. It encodes CASSFGNNYGYTF.

This sequence joins TRBV5-4 and TRBJ2-4; 11 bases align to TRBD2. Germline V gene sequence: CDR1 SGHNT, CDR2 YYREEE (reference sequence). V lost 0 bases and J lost 9; bases outside the gene matches: 8. This CDR3 region has 16 residues. The CDR3 protein is CASSLGETSGVGIQYF. DNA for the CDR3: TGTGCCAGCAGCTTGGGGGAGACTAGCGGGGTAGGCATTCAGTACTTC.

Here the CDR3 reads CASSLVGTEETQYF. The DNA of the CDR3 is TGTGCCAGCAGCTTGGTCGGGACAGAAGAGACCCAGTACTTC. J is TRBJ2-5 and V is TRBV5-5; 7 positions agree with TRBD1. Germline V gene data show CDR1 as SGHKS and CDR2 as YYEKEE (reference sequence). This CDR3 is built from 14 residues. V shed 0 bases, J shed 3 bases, and the junction held 2 bases outside the gene matches.

This clone is a singleton in its sample. The genes are TRBV5-6 and TRBJ2-3; tentative D call: TRBD2 (5 bases). Germline V gene sequence: CDR1 SGHDT, CDR2 YYEEEE. The ends were cut back, 0 bases at V and 0 bases at J, with 11 bases in the middle. There are 16 residues in the CDR3. Here the CDR3 DNA reads TGTGCCAGCAGCTTGGTGCCTAGCCTTAGCACAGATACGCAGTATTTT. It specifies CASSLVPSLSTDTQYF.

The chain joins TRBV5-6 to TRBJ2-3; D may be TRBD2 (5 bases). CDR3 length: 17 residues. The germline V gene has CDR1 SGHDT and CDR2 YYEEEE. V lost 5 bases, J lost 3 bases, and 22 bases lay in between. The chain's CDR3 is CASRTVGGPDLTDTQYF. The DNA for the CDR3 is TGTGCCAGCAGGACGGTTGGAGGCCCGGACCTAACAGATACGCAGTATTTT.

This clone was counted only a few times. This chain uses TRBV19 with TRBJ1-6; TRBD1 matches 9 bases. From germline, CDR1 is LNHDA and CDR2 SQIVND (reference sequence). Trimming removed 5 bases from V and 3 bases from J; junction bases left unmatched: 2. The CDR3 length is 15 residues. The CDR3 nucleotides read TGTGCCAGTAGTCCGGGACAGGGCTATAATTCACCCCTCCACTTT. This sequence encodes CASSPGQGYNSPLHF.

This clone showed up just a few times. The V and J genes are TRBV30 and TRBJ1-1, with a possible D match to TRBD1 (5 bases). Germline CDR1 and CDR2: GTSNPN and SVGIG (reference sequence). The V and J ends lost 1 base and 6 bases respectively, with 12 bases between them. The CDR3 has 13 amino acids. Here the CDR3 reads CAWSAGMDAEAFF. The CDR3 DNA reads TGTGCCTGGAGTGCAGGGATGGACGCTGAAGCTTTCTTT. Supplemented by reference TRBV30 and TRBJ1-1, the full variable domain reads SQTIHQWPATLVQPVGSPLSLECTVEGTSNPNLYWYRQAAGRGLQLLFYSVGIGQISSEVPQNLSASRPQDRQFILSSKKLLLSDSGFYLCAWSAGMDAEAFFGQGTRLTVV.

This chain uses TRBV10-1 with TRBJ2-7; TRBD1 aligns across 8 bases. This CDR3 region has 14 residues. V dropped 9 bases and J dropped 0; count of bases not matched to a gene: 7. Germline loops: CDR1 WNHNN, CDR2 SYGVQD (reference sequence). CDR3 sequence: CARGTGGPSYEQYF. The CDR3 nucleotides read TGCGCCAGAGGAACAGGGGGTCCCTCCTACGAGCAGTACTTC.

The V call is TRBV28, the J call TRBJ1-3; TRBD1 agrees at 7 bases. Germline V gives CDR1 MDHEN, CDR2 SYDVKM. V dropped 6 bases and J dropped 1; count of bases not matched to a gene: 6. The CDR3 runs to 15 residues. CDR3: CASSPGGVSGNTIYF. CDR3 nucleotide sequence: TGTGCCAGCAGCCCAGGGGGTGTGTCTGGAAACACCATATATTTT.

The CDR3 DNA follows: TGTGCCAGCAGCTTAGTACCGACTAGCGGGGGGCAAGAGACCCAGTACTTC. Translation: CASSLVPTSGGQETQYF. The V call is TRBV7-2, the J call TRBJ2-5, with TRBD2 matching over 13 bases. V shed 1 base, J shed 2 bases, and the junction held 4 bases outside the gene matches. Germline CDR1 and CDR2: SGHTA and FQGNSA. The CDR3 has 17 amino acids.

The chain links TRBV19 to TRBJ2-5; 10 bases are a match to TRBD2. The CDR3 runs to 14 residues. J lost 4 bases, V lost 11 bases, and 10 bases had no gene match. Germline CDR1 and CDR2: LNHDA and SQIVND (reference sequence). CDR3 coding DNA: TGTGCCTCCCGGAGCGGGGGGGCCGGAGAGACCCAGTACTTC. Translating gives CASRSGGAGETQYF.

The genes are TRBV18 and TRBJ2-5; 8 nucleotides agree with TRBD1. The V segment lost 0 bases and the J segment 4 bases; nucleotides outside the gene matches: 4. Germline CDR1 reads KGHSH; CDR2 reads LQKENI. The CDR3 runs to 15 residues. The DNA for the CDR3 is TGTGCCAGCTCACCACCGGGACAGGCGGGAGAGACCCAGTACTTC. Translation: CASSPPGQAGETQYF. The whole variable domain, remainder taken from reference TRBV18 and TRBJ2-5, is NAGVMQNPRHLVRRRGQEARLRCSPMKGHSHVYWYRQLPEEGLKFMVYLQKENIIDESGMPKERFSAEFPKEGPSILRIQQVVRGDSAAYFCASSPPGQAGETQYFGPGTRLLVL.

This chain connects TRBV3-1 (or the pseudogene TRBV3-2) to TRBJ2-5; a weak D match, TRBD2 (5 bases). The CDR3 totals 15 residues. The V end lost 2 bases, the J end lost 5 bases, and 15 bases lay between the germline ends. Germline CDR1 and CDR2: LGHDT and YNNKEL (reference sequence). The CDR3 sequence: CASSQYTGPGETQYF. The CDR3 DNA reads TGTGCCAGCAGCCAATACACCGGGCCGGGGGAGACCCAGTACTTC.

As to this clone: Within the sample, other DNA sequences also encode this same CDR3. The chain recombines TRBV27 with TRBJ1-5; 7 nucleotides line up with TRBD1. This CDR3 is 13 amino acids long. CDR1 and CDR2 (germline): MNHEY, SMNVEV (reference sequence). J lost 7 bases, V lost 6 bases, and 6 bases had no gene match. The CDR3 DNA reads TGTGCCAGCAGCCCCCAGGGGGACCAGCCCCAGCATTTT. It specifies CASSPQGDQPQHF.

Ten or more counts support this clone. The gene calls are TRBV11-2 and TRBJ1-2; D may be TRBD1 (5 bases). Germline loops: CDR1 SGHAT, CDR2 FQNNGV. Trimming cost V 4 bases and J 3 bases, with 9 bases left between them. This CDR3 comprises 13 residues. The CDR3 bases are TGTGCCAGCAGCTCTTTGACAGACTATGGCTACACCTTC. Translation: CASSSLTDYGYTF.

This chain uses TRBV29-1 with TRBJ2-6; D is perhaps TRBD2 (5 bases). Looked up from germline, CDR1 is SQVTM and CDR2 is ANQGSEA. This CDR3 spans 14 amino acids. The ends were cut back, 5 bases at V and 2 bases at J, with 10 bases in the middle. CDR3 residues: CSVYSVAGANVLTF. CDR3 bases: TGCAGCGTTTATAGCGTCGCTGGGGCCAACGTCCTGACTTTC.

The chain joins TRBV19 to TRBJ2-1; D remains unclear. This CDR3 comprises 14 residues. Looked up from germline, CDR1 is LNHDA and CDR2 is SQIVND (reference sequence). The V gene lost 10 bases and the J gene lost 9 bases, with 22 bases spanning the gap. The CDR3 region is CATNKNPNPSEQFF. The DNA of the CDR3 is TGTGCCACCAACAAAAACCCGAACCCGTCTGAGCAGTTCTTC.

The rearrangement joins TRBV29-1 to TRBJ2-5, with D possibly matching TRBD1 (6 bases). There are 14 residues in the CDR3. Per the germline V gene, CDR1 is SQVTM and CDR2 is ANQGSEA. CDR3 coding DNA: TGCACCATGACTGGCAGGGGCTATGTGGAGACCCAGTACTTC. Translating it yields CTMTGRGYVETQYF.

As for this clone: A junction end diverges from the germline sequence, so it may reflect a read error. The V and J genes are TRBV9 and TRBJ2-1; 7 nucleotides align to TRBD1. CDR1 is SGDLS and CDR2 is YYNGEE in the germline V gene. This CDR3 contains 13 residues. The CDR3 DNA reads TGTGCCAGCAGCGTCACCACCCGGGACAGTCCTCTCTTC. This encodes CASSVTTRDSPLF.

This sequence joins TRBV28 and TRBJ2-3; 7 nucleotides agree with TRBD1. This CDR3 is 15 amino acids long. Germline V gene data show CDR1 as MDHEN and CDR2 as SYDVKM. V dropped 5 bases and J dropped 3; count of bases not matched to a gene: 8. The CDR3 sequence is CASSPTRQGTDTQYF. The DNA of the CDR3 is TGTGCCAGCAGTCCTACCCGACAGGGTACAGATACGCAGTATTTT.

This chain uses TRBV5-1 with TRBJ2-5; possible D gene TRBD1, 5 bases. This CDR3 has 15 residues. Germline V gene lookup returns CDR1 SGHRS and CDR2 YFSETQ. Trimming cost V 3 bases and J 0 bases, with 12 bases left between them. The DNA of the CDR3 is TGCGCCAGCAGCTGGGCTGGGGCGGACCAAGAGACCCAGTACTTC. It codes for CASSWAGADQETQYF.

Details on this clone: At one boundary the junction diverges from the germline segment, which might be a read error. The V gene is TRBV10-3, the J gene TRBJ1-1, with D possibly TRBD1 on 5 matching bases. From germline, CDR1 is ENHRY and CDR2 SYGVKD. The CDR3 extends over 13 amino acids. CDR3 sequence (DNA): TGTGCCCTCAGGGTGGGGCCGAACACTGAAGCTTTCTTT. Translating it yields CALRVGPNTEAFF.

V gene TRBV27 combines with J gene TRBJ1-4; D is undetermined. The germline V gene has CDR1 MNHEY and CDR2 SMNVEV (reference sequence). CDR3 length: 11 amino acids. Trimming shortened V by 6 bases and J by 7 bases, and 6 bases separated the two germline ends. CDR3 loop: CASRGVEKLFF. In DNA form, the CDR3 reads TGTGCCAGCAGGGGCGTTGAAAAACTGTTTTTT.

This sequence joins TRBV6-1 and TRBJ2-7; 11 bases map to TRBD2. After removal of 1 base from V and 5 bases from J, the junction contained 13 bases not matched to a gene. This CDR3 contains 18 residues. Germline V gene sequence: CDR1 MNHNS, CDR2 SASEGT. The CDR3: CASSEVEVGTSGTNEQYF. DNA of the CDR3: TGTGCCAGCAGTGAAGTAGAAGTCGGGACTAGCGGAACAAACGAGCAGTACTTC.

The genes are TRBV6-5 and TRBJ1-5; possibly TRBD1 for D (5 bases). The V and J ends lost 6 bases and 0 bases respectively, with 9 bases between them. Germline V gives CDR1 MNHEY, CDR2 SVGAGI. CDR3 length equals 14 residues. CDR3 sequence reads: CASSRDYSNQPQHF. CDR3 nucleotides: TGTGCCAGCAGCAGGGACTATAGCAATCAGCCCCAGCATTTT.

The rearrangement joins TRBV5-1 to TRBJ1-1; possibly TRBD1 for D (5 bases). Trimming removed 1 base from V and 1 base from J, with 11 bases in between. The length of the CDR3 is 15 residues. The germline V gene has CDR1 SGHRS and CDR2 YFSETQ. CDR3 sequence: CASSLFWGPNTEAFF. The CDR3 DNA follows: TGCGCCAGCAGCTTGTTCTGGGGCCCGAACACTGAAGCTTTCTTT.

The chain's CDR3 is CASKRETGNGYTF. The CDR3 region has the DNA TGTGCCAGCAAGAGAGAGACAGGGAATGGCTACACCTTC. The V gene is TRBV2, the J gene TRBJ1-2; 7 nucleotides agree with TRBD1. CDR1 SNHLY and CDR2 FYNNEI come from the germline V gene. Germline trimming cut 7 bases from V and 6 bases from J; bases unmatched to any gene: 8. The CDR3 extends over 13 amino acids.

This clone occurred many times. Other DNA sequences in the sample encode the same CDR3. The rearrangement joins TRBV25-1 to TRBJ1-4; D unclear. The germline V gene has CDR1 MGHDK and CDR2 SYGVNS. This CDR3 spans 13 amino acids. With 5 bases removed from V and 3 bases from J, the gap between germline ends came to 7 bases. The CDR3 region is CASSLGANEKLFF. The CDR3 nucleotides read TGTGCCAGCAGTCTCGGGGCTAATGAAAAACTGTTTTTT.